The following is a TCR beta chain sequence with its context. Its antigen is not identified. Method: immunoSEQ multiplex PCR; TCRdb's copy keeps in-frame clones and lacks some. Altogether approximately 110,000 clones are present, 70% to 85% being singletons, with the ten largest covering 2% to 2.5%. This sample was taken from a study of PD-L1 blockade in urothelial cancer. Study details: Researchers looked at the blood 3 weeks (second dose) and 6 weeks after treatment began. Across blood samples, T cells had a median count of 141,255. General observations from the study: Patients with durable benefit had greater blood expansion of tumor-associated TCR clones 3 weeks into treatment.

This CDR3 region has 15 residues. Germline CDR1 SGHRS, CDR2 YFSETQ. V lost 5 bases to trimming and J lost 6 bases, with 17 bases between them. The sequenced sample was PBMCs, obtained around atezolizumab (anti-PD-L1) treatment. The chain is built from TRBV5-1 and TRBJ2-2, with a tentative D call TRBD2 (6 bases). The receptor was derived from a middle-aged man with urothelial cancer. The chain's CDR3 is CASRVVAGSSGELFF. CDR3 coding DNA: TGCGCCAGCAGGGTGGTCGCGGGGTCCTCCGGGGAGCTGTTTTTT.